Described below is a single TCR beta chain sequence and its context. Its specificity is unknown. These data belong to a study of T cells after posttransplantation cyclophosphamide. Study-wide results and caveats: Blood and skin or GI T cell repertoires showed limited TRB overlap.

V gave up 6 bases and J gave up 0 bases, with 5 bases separating them. The V gene's germline CDR1 is MNHNS and CDR2 SASEGT. The CDR3 has 12 amino acids. Sequenced by immunoSEQ multiplex PCR; TCRdb stores in-frame clones only, minus some. The table lists 10,000 to 15,000 clones, approximately 83% of them singletons. This receptor was taken from a man aged 45 to 65 in good health, CMV-negative, and a related stem cell transplant donor. The source material was memory CD4+ T cells sorted from PBMCs. This chain joins TRBV6-1 and TRBJ1-1, with no clear D. The CDR3 nucleotides read TGTGCCAGCAGCGAGTTGAACACTGAAGCTTTCTTT. Protein: CASSELNTEAFF.